Listed here are 14 T cell receptor beta chains from one sample, sequenced in a study of T cells in Graves' hyperthyroidism and ophthalmopathy. From RNA transcripts, TCR beta CDR3 regions were amplified. The TCR CDR3 was amplified in a first-round RT-PCR using the HTBI primer set. TCRdb re-called the multiplex PCR reads with MiXCR, one entry per CDR3 protein. This sample has some 400,000 distinct CDR3 sequences; approximately 20% occur once, and the top ten carry about 3.5%. The specimen was blood. These receptors were collected from a young woman with Graves' hyperthyroidism.

The rearrangement uses TRBV18 and TRBJ1-2, with D possibly being TRBD1 (5 bases). The germline V and J ends were trimmed by 0 bases and 4 bases, with 9 bases remaining between them. CDR1 is KGHSH, CDR2 LQKENI, per germline. The CDR3 is 14 residues long. The CDR3 spells CASSPPTESYGYTF. CDR3 bases: TGTGCCAGCTCACCACCGACAGAAAGCTATGGCTACACCTTC.

This clonotype was counted at least ten times. This chain uses TRBV7-2 with TRBJ2-7; the match to TRBD1 covers 8 bases. The germline V gene has CDR1 SGHTA and CDR2 FQGNSA. This CDR3 contains 13 residues. V shed 5 bases, J shed 4 bases, and the junction held 4 bases outside the gene matches. The DNA for the CDR3 is TGTACCAGCAGCGAGAGGACAGGGTACGAGCAGTACTTC. Amino acids: CTSSERTGYEQYF.

This clonotype was detected many times. V gene TRBV7-2 combines with J gene TRBJ1-5; D remains unclear. Trimming left V 1 base short and J 7 bases short, with 5 bases between. Per germline, CDR1 SGHTA and CDR2 FQGNSA. The CDR3 has 12 residues. Here the CDR3 DNA reads TGTGCCAGCAGCTTAGATTCACAGCCCCAGCATTTT. Its translation is CASSLDSQPQHF.

The sample holds many counts of this clonotype. V and J are TRBV7-9 and TRBJ1-2, with D unclear. This CDR3 is 12 amino acids long. CDR1 is SEHNR and CDR2 is FQNEAQ in the germline V gene (reference sequence). Between the trimmed V and J ends, which lost 5 bases and 12 bases, there was a span of 16 bases. In DNA, the CDR3 is TGTGCCAGCAGCGCGAGGGCAGCGTATCACACCTTC. This translates into CASSARAAYHTF.

This clonotype was detected ten times or more. The J gene is TRBJ2-7, the V gene TRBV7-2; D might be TRBD1 or TRBD2, each matching 5 bases. The germline gives CDR1 SGHTA, CDR2 FQGNSA. Between the trimmed V and J ends, which lost 2 bases and 2 bases, there was a span of 10 bases. This CDR3 spans 14 amino acids. The CDR3 DNA reads TGTGCCAGCAGCTTAATGGGGGAAGCCTACGAGCAGTACTTC. Its translation: CASSLMGEAYEQYF.

This clonotype was seen at least ten times. The chain combines TRBV7-2 with TRBJ2-7; no clear D. Germline CDR1 reads SGHTA; CDR2 reads FQGNSA. V was cut by 0 bases and J by 1 base, with 13 bases left in between. The CDR3 consists of 16 residues. CDR3 sequence reads: CASSLAPSRVSYEQYF. CDR3 DNA sequence: TGTGCCAGCAGCTTAGCTCCTAGTCGGGTTTCCTACGAGCAGTACTTC. Full variable domain (missing parts from reference TRBV7-2 and TRBJ2-7): GAGVSQSPSNKVTEKGKDVELRCDPISGHTALYWYRQSLGQGLEFLIYFQGNSAPDKSGLPSDRFSAERTGGSVSTLTIQRTQQEDSAVYLCASSLAPSRVSYEQYFGPGTRLTVT.

In this sample, this clonotype turned up many times. The rearrangement uses TRBV6-1 and TRBJ1-1; D is unresolved. Trimming removed 4 bases from V and 4 bases from J, with 13 bases in between. There are 14 residues in the CDR3. Germline loops: CDR1 MNHNS, CDR2 SASEGT. CDR3: CASSVGKGGTEAFF. The CDR3 DNA follows: TGTGCCAGCAGTGTCGGGAAGGGTGGCACTGAAGCTTTCTTT.

This clonotype has ten or more counts. This rearrangement joins TRBV12-3 or TRBV12-4 to TRBJ2-7, with D unresolved. Trimming took off 5 bases at V and 3 bases at J, with 5 bases between the two ends. The CDR3 spans 11 residues. The chain's CDR3 is CASSHHYEQYF. The CDR3 coding sequence is TGTGCCAGCAGTCACCACTACGAGCAGTACTTC.

In its sample, this clonotype was seen many times. This rearrangement joins TRBV6-5 to TRBJ1-1; a weak D match, TRBD1 (5 bases). Germline CDR1 MNHEY, CDR2 SVGAGI. Trimming left V 2 bases short and J 5 bases short, with 9 bases between. The CDR3 is 13 amino acids. This CDR3 reads CASSYGGSTEAFF. The CDR3 nucleotides are TGTGCCAGCAGTTACGGGGGGTCGACTGAAGCTTTCTTT.

In its sample, this clonotype was seen many times. This chain uses TRBV20-1 with TRBJ2-7; unclear D gene. This CDR3 has 12 amino acids. Trimming pared 6 bases from V and 4 bases from J, leaving 13 bases between. The germline V gene has CDR1 DFQATT and CDR2 SNEGSKA (reference sequence). CDR3: CSAGTDGYEQYF. The DNA of the CDR3 is TGCAGTGCCGGAACGGACGGTTACGAGCAGTACTTC.

This clonotype turned up a few times. Just one base apart from a much larger clone, this may be a read error. This chain uses TRBV6-1 with TRBJ1-5; D perhaps matches TRBD1 (5 bases). Trimming shortened V by 8 bases and J by 6 bases, and 8 bases separated the two germline ends. This CDR3 spans 11 amino acids. Germline loops: CDR1 MNHNS, CDR2 SASEGT. CDR3 sequence reads: CASQGSQPQHF. As DNA, the CDR3 is TGTGCCAGCCAGGGTAGTCAGCCCCAGCATTTT.

This clonotype was observed many times. The chain employs TRBV13 and TRBJ1-1, with 8 bases fitting TRBD1. The CDR3 is made up of 17 amino acids. Trimming removed 4 bases from V and 0 bases from J; junction bases left unmatched: 10. The germline V gene has CDR1 PRHDT and CDR2 FYEKMQ (reference sequence). CDR3 coding DNA: TGTGCCAGCAGCTCGGACCAGGGGGCACCGATGAACACTGAAGCTTTCTTT. It specifies CASSSDQGAPMNTEAFF.

This clonotype appeared many times. The chain uses TRBV20-1 and TRBJ1-1, with 9 bases aligning to TRBD1. The CDR3 contains 15 residues. The germline V gene encodes CDR1 DFQATT and CDR2 SNEGSKA (reference sequence). In DNA, the CDR3 is TGCAGCGCAAACGGGGGACAGGGAGGGTCCACTGAAGCTTTCTTT. Translation gives CSANGGQGGSTEAFF.

The genes are TRBV18 and TRBJ2-7, with 7 bases lining up with TRBD1. The trim removed 4 bases at V and 2 bases at J, leaving 5 bases unmatched. The CDR3 contains 14 residues. CDR1 and CDR2 (germline): KGHSH, LQKENI. The CDR3: CASSRPGQTYEQYF. CDR3 coding DNA: TGTGCCAGCTCACGGCCGGGACAGACCTACGAGCAGTACTTC.